The 9 T cell receptor beta chains given below trace back to one sample, sequenced in a study of cytomegalovirus exposure and HLA in healthy donors. PCR employed 60 Vbeta and 13 Jbeta primers. The repertoire was sequenced with immunoSEQ multiplex PCR; TCRdb's copy has only in-frame clones and lacks some. This repertoire shows some 60,000 clones, approximately 80% found once; its top ten account for 1.5% to 2%. The sequenced sample consisted of PBMCs. The receptors derive from a human donor in good health.

On this clone: Its ends do not fully match the called genes, so a read error is possible. The V and J genes are TRBV7-2 and TRBJ2-2; no definite D call. Germline lookup yields CDR1 SGHTA and CDR2 FQGNSA. CDR3 length: 15 residues. Here the CDR3 reads CASSLRRQNTRELFF. CDR3 nucleotides: TGTGCCAGCAGCCTGCGGCGCCAAAACACCCGGGAGCTGTTTTTT.

This clone was recorded only once. The chain combines TRBV5-6 with TRBJ2-7; D may be TRBD1 (5 bases). Per germline, CDR1 SGHDT and CDR2 YYEEEE. The CDR3 sequence is 11 residues long. The V end lost 0 bases, the J end lost 8 bases, and 6 bases lay between the germline ends. The CDR3 spells CASSLAGQQYF. Written as DNA, the CDR3 is TGTGCCAGCAGCTTGGCAGGGCAGCAGTACTTC.

V gene TRBV7-9 combines with J gene TRBJ1-4; tentatively, D is TRBD1 (6 bases). Germline V gives CDR1 SEHNR, CDR2 FQNEAQ (reference sequence). This CDR3 has 19 amino acids. Between the trimmed V and J ends, which lost 1 base and 5 bases, there was a span of 23 bases. The CDR3 bases are TGTGCCAGCAGCTTAGTTATCGGAGACAGGAACTCGTGGAATGAAAAACTGTTTTTT. Translated, it gives CASSLVIGDRNSWNEKLFF. Together with reference TRBV7-9 and TRBJ1-4, the CDR3 gives the full variable domain: DTGVSQNPRHKITKRGQNVTFRCDPISEHNRLYWYRQTLGQGPEFLTYFQNEAQLEKSRLLSDRFSAERPKGSFSTLEIQRTEQGDSAMYLCASSLVIGDRNSWNEKLFFGSGTQLSVL.

The chain couples TRBV6-5 to TRBJ1-4; unclear D gene. Trimming shortened V by 1 base and J by 3 bases, and 6 bases separated the two germline ends. Germline CDR1 and CDR2: MNHEY and SVGAGI. CDR3 size: 14 residues. CDR3 DNA sequence: TGTGCCAGCAGTTACTTCTCGGCTAATGAAAAACTGTTTTTT. Its protein product is CASSYFSANEKLFF.

J is TRBJ2-3 and V is TRBV7-2, with 7 bases aligning to TRBD2. The junction had 22 bases not matched to a gene; V was cut back by 4 bases and J by 6 bases. Germline V gives CDR1 SGHTA, CDR2 FQGNSA. The CDR3 runs to 19 residues. CDR3 bases: TGTGCCAGCAGCTCTAGAGGCCCCAGCGGGATGAGGGCTAGGGATACGCAGTATTTT. Translating gives CASSSRGPSGMRARDTQYF.

This clone was picked up one time. The chain recombines TRBV7-9 with TRBJ2-1, with 7 bases that match TRBD2. Germline V gene data show CDR1 as SEHNR and CDR2 as FQNEAQ (reference sequence). There are 15 residues in the CDR3. V shed 5 bases, J shed 4 bases, and the junction held 8 bases outside the gene matches. CDR3 bases: TGTGCCAGCAGCCGATCGAGCGGGGTATACAATGAGCAGTTCTTC. Protein: CASSRSSGVYNEQFF.

The CDR3 here is CASSPPSDSNSPLHF. The CDR3 bases are TGTGCCAGCTCACCACCGTCGGACAGTAATTCACCCCTCCACTTT. The genes are TRBV18 and TRBJ1-6; TRBD1 is a possible D gene (6 bases). The germline gives CDR1 KGHSH, CDR2 LQKENI. CDR3 size: 15 residues. The ends were cut back, 0 bases at V and 6 bases at J, with 9 bases in the middle.

The chain is built from TRBV28 and TRBJ2-7; 8 nucleotides match TRBD2. CDR3 length: 15 amino acids. From germline, CDR1 is MDHEN and CDR2 SYDVKM. J gave up 0 bases and V 4 bases, and 5 bases lay outside the gene matches. DNA for the CDR3: TGTGCCAGCAGTTCCCAGCGGGAGATCTCCTACGAGCAGTACTTC. Translated, it gives CASSSQREISYEQYF.

The chain joins TRBV19 to TRBJ1-3; TRBD1 might be the D (6 bases). The germline CDR1 and CDR2 sequences are LNHDA and SQIVND (reference sequence). The CDR3 is 14 residues long. The V and J ends lost 4 bases and 2 bases respectively, with 9 bases between them. CDR3 nucleotide sequence: TGTGCCAGTAGTAATGGACAGCCTGGAAACACCATATATTTT. Its translation: CASSNGQPGNTIYF.